The TCR beta chain under discussion was sequenced for a study of molecular identifiers for immune sequencing clone quantification. TCRdb passed the PCR reads through MiXCR, listing each CDR3 protein once. The sample contains approximately 550,000 distinct CDR3 sequences, about a quarter of which appear only once. The ends were cut back, 2 bases at V and 6 bases at J, with 10 bases in the middle. The V gene's germline CDR1 is MNHEY and CDR2 SVGAGI. This CDR3 comprises 13 residues. The clonotype originates from a human donor in good health. Some libraries in this study had Jurkat cell RNA spiked in. The rearrangement uses TRBV6-5 and TRBJ1-2, with D unresolved. Sequencing input: naive CD8+ T cells from blood, with Jurkat cell RNA spiked in. Subset specified: FACS-sorted CD8+CD4-CCR7+CD45RA+ naive T cells. CDR3 region: CASSYAGWDGYTF. The CDR3 DNA reads as TGTGCCAGCAGTTACGCCGGATGGGATGGCTACACCTTC.